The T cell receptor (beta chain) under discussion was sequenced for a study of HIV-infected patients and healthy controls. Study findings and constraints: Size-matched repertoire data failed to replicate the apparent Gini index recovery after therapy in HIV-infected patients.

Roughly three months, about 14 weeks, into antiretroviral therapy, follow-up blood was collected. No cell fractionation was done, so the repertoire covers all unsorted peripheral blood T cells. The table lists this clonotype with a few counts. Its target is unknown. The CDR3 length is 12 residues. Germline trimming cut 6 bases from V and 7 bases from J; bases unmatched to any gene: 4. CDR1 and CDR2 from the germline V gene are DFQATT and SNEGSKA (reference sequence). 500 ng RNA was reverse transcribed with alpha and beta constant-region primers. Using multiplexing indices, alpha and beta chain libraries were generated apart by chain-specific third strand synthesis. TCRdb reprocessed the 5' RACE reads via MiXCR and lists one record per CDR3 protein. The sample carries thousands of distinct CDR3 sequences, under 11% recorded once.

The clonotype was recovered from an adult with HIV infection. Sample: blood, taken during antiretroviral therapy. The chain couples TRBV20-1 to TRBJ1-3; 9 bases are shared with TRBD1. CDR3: CSATGTGNTIYF. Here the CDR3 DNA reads TGCAGTGCAACCGGGACAGGGAACACCATATATTTT.